The 20 T cell receptor beta chains below all came from one sample that was sequenced in a study of OX40 agonist ivuxolimab in advanced cancers. TCRdb's table, derived via immunoSEQ multiplex PCR, lists solely in-frame clones and lacks some. This table holds about 74,000 clones, roughly 82% found once. The material was CD4+ or CD8+ T cells sorted from blood, obtained in a trial of the OX40 agonist ivuxolimab. All receptors come from an adult with an advanced solid tumor such as melanoma, head and neck, liver or kidney cancer.

The CDR3, as DNA: TGTGCCAGCAGCTTAAGGAGGGTAAGCAATCAGCCCCAGCATTTT. It is translated as CASSLRRVSNQPQHF. V gene TRBV5-4 combines with J gene TRBJ1-5; D gene unclear. The germline CDR1 and CDR2 sequences are SGHNT and YYREEE (reference sequence). The germline V and J ends were trimmed by 2 bases and 1 base, with 10 bases remaining between them. CDR3 size: 15 residues.

The chain links TRBV30 to TRBJ2-7, with TRBD1 as a possible D gene (5 bases). Germline lookup yields CDR1 GTSNPN and CDR2 SVGIG (reference sequence). This CDR3 is 13 amino acids long. Trimming removed 7 bases at V and 3 bases at J, with 16 bases between. Here the CDR3 reads CALGQGSYYEQYF. The CDR3 nucleotides are TGTGCCTTAGGCCAGGGATCGTACTACGAGCAGTACTTC.

This chain joins TRBV29-1 and TRBJ1-1; D is unclear. The CDR3 sequence is 13 residues long. The V end was cut by 7 bases, the J end by 2 bases, with 14 bases between. CDR1 and CDR2 from the germline V gene are SQVTM and ANQGSEA. CDR3 loop: CSALGRVNTEAFF. The CDR3 DNA sequence: TGCAGCGCCCTAGGGAGGGTCAACACTGAAGCTTTCTTT.

The V call is TRBV5-4, the J call TRBJ2-4; 7 nucleotides align to TRBD1. The CDR3 spans 13 residues. Germline V gene lookup returns CDR1 SGHNT and CDR2 YYREEE (reference sequence). With V trimmed by 4 bases and J by 6 bases, 4 bases remained unmatched. In nucleotides, the CDR3 is TGTGCCAGCAGCCTGACAGGGACAAACATTCAGTACTTC. Amino acid sequence: CASSLTGTNIQYF.

The sample holds a few counts of this clone. This specimen includes other DNA sequences encoding the same CDR3. The rearrangement links TRBV19 to TRBJ1-1; D possibly corresponds to TRBD1 (5 bases). The CDR3 is 13 residues long. From germline, CDR1 is LNHDA and CDR2 SQIVND (reference sequence). Trimming stripped 7 bases from V and 0 bases from J, with 9 bases between. The CDR3 region is CASKLGLNTEAFF. Written as DNA, the CDR3 is TGTGCCAGTAAATTGGGGCTGAACACTGAAGCTTTCTTT.

CDR3 region: CASSIGRGTEAFF. In DNA, the CDR3 is TGTGCCAGCAGCATTGGTAGGGGAACTGAAGCTTTCTTT. J is TRBJ1-1 and V is TRBV11-2; a weak D match, TRBD1 (5 bases). The CDR3 is 13 residues long. The V gene's germline CDR1 is SGHAT and CDR2 FQNNGV. V lost 5 bases, J lost 5 bases, and 12 bases lay in between.

The chain joins TRBV5-1 to TRBJ1-1; maybe TRBD1 (6 bases). CDR3 size: 14 residues. V was cut by 5 bases and J by 0 bases, with 11 bases left in between. CDR1 and CDR2 (germline): SGHRS, YFSETQ. The CDR3 DNA reads TGCGCCAGCAGTGGCACAGGGATGAACACTGAAGCTTTCTTT. Translated: CASSGTGMNTEAFF. The variable domain in full, with the rest retrieved from reference TRBV5-1 and TRBJ1-1, is KAGVTQTPRYLIKTRGQQVTLSCSPISGHRSVSWYQQTPGQGLQFLFEYFSETQRNKGNFPGRFSGRQFSNSRSEMNVSTLELGDSALYLCASSGTGMNTEAFFGQGTRLTVV.

The chain's CDR3 is CASSSSTLSYNEQFF. In nucleotides, the CDR3 is TGTGCCAGCAGCTCTAGTACACTCTCCTACAATGAGCAGTTCTTC. The rearrangement uses TRBV11-2 and TRBJ2-1; D not resolved. There are 15 residues in the CDR3. V was clipped by 4 bases and J by 0 bases, with 10 bases between them. Germline V gene data show CDR1 as SGHAT and CDR2 as FQNNGV.

The rearrangement uses TRBV6-5 and TRBJ1-6; 9 bases map to TRBD1. Germline-derived CDR1 and CDR2 are MNHEY and SVGAGI. The CDR3 length is 16 residues. V shed 2 bases, J shed 9 bases, and the junction held 8 bases outside the gene matches. The CDR3 bases are TGTGCCAGCAGTTACGGAAGGGACAGGGATGGTTCACCCCTCCACTTT. The encoded protein is CASSYGRDRDGSPLHF.

The V call is TRBV15, the J call TRBJ2-1; 8 nucleotides match TRBD2. The junction had 19 bases not matched to a gene; V was cut back by 6 bases and J by 15 bases. Per germline, CDR1 LNHNV and CDR2 YYDKDF (reference sequence). The CDR3 consists of 15 residues. The CDR3 coding sequence is TGTGCCACCAGTTGGGGGCGGAGTTTAGGGACTAGTCTGTTCTTC. The encoded protein is CATSWGRSLGTSLFF.

The rearrangement joins TRBV7-3 to TRBJ1-1, with 7 bases matching TRBD1. Per the germline V gene, CDR1 is SGHTA and CDR2 is FQGTGA. J gave up 6 bases and V 5 bases, and 9 bases lay outside the gene matches. This CDR3 has 14 amino acids. The CDR3 DNA reads TGTGCCAGCAGCACCCCCGGGACAGACGCTGAAGCTTTCTTT. It translates to CASSTPGTDAEAFF.

The chain has TRBV6-1 and TRBJ1-5; tentatively, D is TRBD1 (6 bases). V was clipped by 7 bases and J by 2 bases, with 12 bases between them. Germline V lookup: CDR1 MNHNS, CDR2 SASEGT. The CDR3 totals 14 residues. CDR3 region: CASIGGLGNQPQHF. DNA of the CDR3: TGTGCCAGCATAGGGGGTTTGGGCAATCAGCCCCAGCATTTT.

In the case of this clone: One end of the junction does not line up with germline, which may come from a read error. The CDR3 loop is CASSLGAGAPGELFF. CDR3 nucleotides: TGTGCTAGCAGCTTAGGGGCGGGTGCGCCCGGGGAGCTGTTTTTT. The V and J genes are TRBV7-7 and TRBJ2-2; tentatively, D is TRBD1 or TRBD2 (5 bases each). This CDR3 comprises 15 residues. Germline assignment: CDR1 SSHAT and CDR2 FNYEAQ (reference sequence).

V is TRBV2 and J is TRBJ2-7; D ambiguous. The germline CDR1 and CDR2 sequences are SNHLY and FYNNEI. The CDR3 length is 10 residues. Trimming cost V 4 bases and J 4 bases, with 2 bases left between them. The CDR3 bases are TGTGCCAGCAGTGGATACGAGCAGTACTTC. Its protein is CASSGYEQYF.

The rearrangement uses TRBV7-2 and TRBJ1-5; D possibly corresponds to TRBD1 (5 bases). The V and J ends lost 6 bases and 1 base respectively, with 13 bases between them. The CDR3 is 15 residues long. The germline CDR1 and CDR2 sequences are SGHTA and FQGNSA. CDR3 region: CASSRAGRSNQPQHF. The CDR3 region has the DNA TGTGCCAGCAGTCGGGCGGGGCGGAGCAATCAGCCCCAGCATTTT.

This clone came up once. This chain uses TRBV12-5 with TRBJ1-2; D is uncertain. This CDR3 is 19 amino acids long. V lost 3 bases, J lost 0 bases, and 23 bases lay in between. Germline loops: CDR1 LGHNT, CDR2 FRNRAP. The CDR3 loop reads CASGFKLAGEKEANYGYTF. CDR3 coding DNA: TGTGCTAGTGGTTTCAAACTGGCAGGAGAAAAAGAAGCTAACTATGGCTACACCTTC.

The rearrangement links TRBV6-6 to TRBJ2-7; D possibly corresponds to TRBD2 (5 bases). V shed 4 bases and J shed 3 bases, with 10 bases lying between them. This CDR3 has 13 amino acids. The germline V gene has CDR1 MNHNY and CDR2 SVGAGI (reference sequence). CDR3 residues: CASSFRTGYEQYF. DNA of the CDR3: TGTGCCAGCAGTTTTCGGACTGGCTACGAGCAGTACTTC.

This clone was observed once. This chain joins TRBV4-1 and TRBJ1-2, with a weak D call TRBD1 (5 bases). Germline CDR1 reads MGHRA; CDR2 reads YSYEKL. The length of the CDR3 is 17 residues. Trimming cost V 2 bases and J 0 bases, with 16 bases left between them. CDR3 in DNA: TGCGCCAGCAGCCAATACGGGACCGAGGTCCCTAACTATGGCTACACCTTC. It yields the protein CASSQYGTEVPNYGYTF.

This clone was observed a single time. The rearrangement uses TRBV6-5 and TRBJ2-7; 11 bases agree with TRBD2. J lost 6 bases, V lost 5 bases, and 6 bases had no gene match. Germline V gene sequence: CDR1 MNHEY, CDR2 SVGAGI. This CDR3 comprises 14 residues. Here the CDR3 DNA reads TGTGCCAGCAGTACACTAGCGGGAGCGGGCGAGCAGTACTTC. This sequence encodes CASSTLAGAGEQYF.

The V and J genes are TRBV19 and TRBJ2-2; TRBD2 might be the D (6 bases). Trimming shortened V by 7 bases and J by 5 bases, and 14 bases separated the two germline ends. Germline assignment: CDR1 LNHDA and CDR2 SQIVND (reference sequence). CDR3 length: 14 residues. As DNA, the CDR3 is TGTGCCAGTACCTCCCGGGGGAGTACCGGGGAGCTGTTTTTT. Translation: CASTSRGSTGELFF.